This T cell receptor beta chain was recovered during a study of blood T cell repertoires in COVID-19. For the study at large: Acute-phase and convalescent COVID-19 samples originated in the United States, Italy and Spain. PBMCs, B-cell-depleted T cells, or T cells provided the cDNA or gDNA that made up the material.

Produced via immunoSEQ multiplex PCR; TCRdb's table is partial and in-frame only. The sample consists of about 220,000 clones, roughly 88% of them appearing once. The study recruited people aged about 18 to 95 years across roughly 23 US areas. Trimming left V 1 base short and J 1 base short, with 7 bases between. The CDR3 totals 14 residues. Germline loops: CDR1 LGHDT, CDR2 YNNKEL (reference sequence). The receptor was derived from a woman in her forties with acute COVID-19. The sample consisted of PBMCs or T cells enriched from blood (not recorded which). This chain links TRBV3-1 (or the pseudogene TRBV3-2) with TRBJ1-2; no firm D call. The CDR3 DNA sequence: TGTGCCAGCAGCCAAGTCTCGGTTAACTATGGCTACACCTTC. This encodes CASSQVSVNYGYTF.